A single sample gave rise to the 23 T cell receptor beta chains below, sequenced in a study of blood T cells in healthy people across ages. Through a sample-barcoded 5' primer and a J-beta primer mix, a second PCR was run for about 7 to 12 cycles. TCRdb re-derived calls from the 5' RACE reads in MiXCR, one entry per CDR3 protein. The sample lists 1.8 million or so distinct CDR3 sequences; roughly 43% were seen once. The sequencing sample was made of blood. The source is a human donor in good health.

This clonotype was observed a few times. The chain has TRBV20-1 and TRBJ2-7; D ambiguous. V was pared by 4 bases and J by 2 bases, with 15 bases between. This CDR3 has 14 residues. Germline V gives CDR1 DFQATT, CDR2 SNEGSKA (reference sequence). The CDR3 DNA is TGCAGTGCTAAAGACCGGTATGCTGCCTACGAGCAGTACTTC. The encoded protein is CSAKDRYAAYEQYF.

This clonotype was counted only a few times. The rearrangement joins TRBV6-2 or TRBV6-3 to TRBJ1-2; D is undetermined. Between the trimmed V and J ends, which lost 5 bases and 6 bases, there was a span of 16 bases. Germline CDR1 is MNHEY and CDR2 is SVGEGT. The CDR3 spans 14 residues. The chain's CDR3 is CASSQLTSLDGYTF. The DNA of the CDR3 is TGTGCCAGCAGTCAACTGACAAGCCTGGATGGCTACACCTTC.

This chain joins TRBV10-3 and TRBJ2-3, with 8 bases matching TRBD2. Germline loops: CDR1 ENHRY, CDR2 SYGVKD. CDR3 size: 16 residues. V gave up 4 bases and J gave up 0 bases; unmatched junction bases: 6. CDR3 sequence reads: CAISVLAGPSTDTQYF. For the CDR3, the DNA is TGTGCCATCAGTGTATTAGCGGGACCTAGCACAGATACGCAGTATTTT.

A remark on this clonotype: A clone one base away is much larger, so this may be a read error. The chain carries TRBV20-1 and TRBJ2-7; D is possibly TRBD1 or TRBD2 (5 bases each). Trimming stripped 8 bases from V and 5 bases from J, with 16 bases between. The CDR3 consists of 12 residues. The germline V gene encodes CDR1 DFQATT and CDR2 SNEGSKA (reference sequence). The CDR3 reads CSPGSGTHEQYF. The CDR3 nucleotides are TGCAGTCCAGGTTCAGGGACCCACGAGCAGTACTTC.

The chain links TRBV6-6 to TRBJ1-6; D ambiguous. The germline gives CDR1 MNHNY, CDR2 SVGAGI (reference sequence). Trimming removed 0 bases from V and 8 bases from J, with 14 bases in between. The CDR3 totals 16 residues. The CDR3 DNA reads TGTGCCAGCAGTTACTCGATGGCCGGTTGGGATTCACCCCTCCACTTT. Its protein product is CASSYSMAGWDSPLHF.

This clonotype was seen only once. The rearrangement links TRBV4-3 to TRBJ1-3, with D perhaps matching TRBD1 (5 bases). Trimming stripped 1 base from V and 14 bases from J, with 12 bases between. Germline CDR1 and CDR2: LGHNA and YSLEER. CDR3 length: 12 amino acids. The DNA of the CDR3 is TGCGCCAGCAGCCAAGGGGGGGGAACCCTATATTTT. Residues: CASSQGGGTLYF.

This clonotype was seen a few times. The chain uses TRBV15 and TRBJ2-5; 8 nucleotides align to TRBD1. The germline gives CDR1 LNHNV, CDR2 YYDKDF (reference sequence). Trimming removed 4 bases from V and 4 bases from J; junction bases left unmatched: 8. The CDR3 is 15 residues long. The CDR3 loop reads CATSTGQGSGETQYF. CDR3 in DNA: TGTGCCACCAGCACAGGACAGGGCAGCGGAGAGACCCAGTACTTC.

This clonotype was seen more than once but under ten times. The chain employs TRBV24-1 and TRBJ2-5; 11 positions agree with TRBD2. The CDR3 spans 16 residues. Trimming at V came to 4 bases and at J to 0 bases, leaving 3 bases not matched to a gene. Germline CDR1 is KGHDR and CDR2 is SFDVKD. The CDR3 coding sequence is TGTGCCACCAGTGACCTAGCGGGGGGCCACCAAGAGACCCAGTACTTC. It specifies CATSDLAGGHQETQYF.

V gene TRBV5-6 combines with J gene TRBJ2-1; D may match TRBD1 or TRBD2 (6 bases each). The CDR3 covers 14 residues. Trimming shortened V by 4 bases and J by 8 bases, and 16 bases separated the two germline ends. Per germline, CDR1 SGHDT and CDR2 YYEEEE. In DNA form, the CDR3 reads TGTGCCAGCAGCGCACTGGGGGCTAGCGATGAGCAGTTCTTC. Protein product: CASSALGASDEQFF.

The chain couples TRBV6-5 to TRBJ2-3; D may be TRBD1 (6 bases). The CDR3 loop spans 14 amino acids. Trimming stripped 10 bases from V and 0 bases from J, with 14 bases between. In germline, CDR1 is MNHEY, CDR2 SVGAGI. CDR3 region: CATKRTASTDTQYF. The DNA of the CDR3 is TGTGCCACCAAAAGGACAGCTAGCACAGATACGCAGTATTTT.

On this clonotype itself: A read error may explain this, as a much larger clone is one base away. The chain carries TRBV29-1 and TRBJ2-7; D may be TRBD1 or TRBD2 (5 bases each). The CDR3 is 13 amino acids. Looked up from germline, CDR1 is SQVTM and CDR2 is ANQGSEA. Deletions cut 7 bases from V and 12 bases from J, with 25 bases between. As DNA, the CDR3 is TGCAGCGCCTCCTGGGGACCAACGGAGACCCTGTACTTC. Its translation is CSASWGPTETLYF.

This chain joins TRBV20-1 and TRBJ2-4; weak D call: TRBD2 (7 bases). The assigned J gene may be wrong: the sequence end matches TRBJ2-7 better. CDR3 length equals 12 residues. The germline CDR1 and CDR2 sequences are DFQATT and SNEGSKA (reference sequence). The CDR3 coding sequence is TGCAGTGCTAGCGGCGGGGGCCACGAGCAGTACTTC. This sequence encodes CSASGGGHEQYF.

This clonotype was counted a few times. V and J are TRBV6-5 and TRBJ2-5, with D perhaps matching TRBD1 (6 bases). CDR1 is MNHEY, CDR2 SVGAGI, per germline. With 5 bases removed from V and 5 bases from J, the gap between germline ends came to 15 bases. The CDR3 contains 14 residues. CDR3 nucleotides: TGTGCCAGCAGTACAGGGCCGGGTCAGGAGACCCAGTACTTC. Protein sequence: CASSTGPGQETQYF.

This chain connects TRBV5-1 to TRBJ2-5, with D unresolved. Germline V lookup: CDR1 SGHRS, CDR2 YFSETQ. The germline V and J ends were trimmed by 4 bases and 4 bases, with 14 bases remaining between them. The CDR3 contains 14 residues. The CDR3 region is CASSLGPTGETQYF. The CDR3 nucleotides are TGCGCCAGCAGCCTCGGACCGACCGGAGAGACCCAGTACTTC.

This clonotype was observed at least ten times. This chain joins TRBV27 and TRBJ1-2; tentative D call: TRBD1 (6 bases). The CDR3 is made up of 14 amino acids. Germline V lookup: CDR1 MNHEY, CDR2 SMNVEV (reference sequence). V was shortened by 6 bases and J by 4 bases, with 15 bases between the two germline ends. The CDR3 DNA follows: TGTGCCAGCAGCCAACCAGGACAGCCCTATGGCTACACCTTC. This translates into CASSQPGQPYGYTF.

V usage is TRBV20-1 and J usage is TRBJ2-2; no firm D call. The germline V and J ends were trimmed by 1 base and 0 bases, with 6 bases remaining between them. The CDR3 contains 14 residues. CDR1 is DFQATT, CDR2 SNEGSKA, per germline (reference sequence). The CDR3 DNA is TGCAGTGCTAGAGCCAGCACGAACACCGGGGAGCTGTTTTTT. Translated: CSARASTNTGELFF.

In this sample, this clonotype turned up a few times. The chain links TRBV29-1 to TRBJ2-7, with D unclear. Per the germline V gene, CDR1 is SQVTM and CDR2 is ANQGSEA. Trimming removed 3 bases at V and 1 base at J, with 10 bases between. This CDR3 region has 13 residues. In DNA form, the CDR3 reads TGCAGCGTTGATTGGCCAGGTTCCTACGAGCAGTACTTC. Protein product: CSVDWPGSYEQYF.

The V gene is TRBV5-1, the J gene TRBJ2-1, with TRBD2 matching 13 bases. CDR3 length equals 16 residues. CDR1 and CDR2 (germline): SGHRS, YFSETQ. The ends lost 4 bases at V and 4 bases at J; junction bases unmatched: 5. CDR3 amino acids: CASSREGLAGYNEQFF. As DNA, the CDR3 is TGCGCCAGCAGCCGTGAGGGACTAGCGGGGTACAATGAGCAGTTCTTC.

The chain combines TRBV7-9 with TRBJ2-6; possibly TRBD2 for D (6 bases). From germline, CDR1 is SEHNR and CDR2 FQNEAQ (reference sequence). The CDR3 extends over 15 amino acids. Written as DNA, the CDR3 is TGTGCAACCAATTTGGAGGGCTCTGGGGCCAACGTCCTGACTTTC. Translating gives CATNLEGSGANVLTF.

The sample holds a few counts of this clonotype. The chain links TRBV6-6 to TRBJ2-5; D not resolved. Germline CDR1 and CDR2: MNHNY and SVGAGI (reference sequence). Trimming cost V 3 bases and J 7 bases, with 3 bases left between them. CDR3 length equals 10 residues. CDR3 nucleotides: TGTGCCAGCAGTTATGCGACCCAGTACTTC. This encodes CASSYATQYF.

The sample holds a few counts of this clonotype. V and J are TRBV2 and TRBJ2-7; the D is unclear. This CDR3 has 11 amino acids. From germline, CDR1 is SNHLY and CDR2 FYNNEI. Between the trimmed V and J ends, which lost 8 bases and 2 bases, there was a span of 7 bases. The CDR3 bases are TGTGCCAGCGGGGTTACCTACGAGCAGTACTTC. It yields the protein CASGVTYEQYF.

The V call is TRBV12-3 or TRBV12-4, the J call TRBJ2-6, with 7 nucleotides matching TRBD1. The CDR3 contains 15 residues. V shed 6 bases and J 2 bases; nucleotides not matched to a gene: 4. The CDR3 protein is CASSDRAPGANVLTF. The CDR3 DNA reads TGTGCCAGCAGCGACAGGGCTCCTGGGGCCAACGTCCTGACTTTC.

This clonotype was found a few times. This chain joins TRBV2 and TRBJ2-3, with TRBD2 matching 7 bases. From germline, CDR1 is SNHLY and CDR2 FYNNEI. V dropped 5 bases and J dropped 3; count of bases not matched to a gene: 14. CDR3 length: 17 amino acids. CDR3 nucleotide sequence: TGTGCCAGCAGTTCCTCTGGACTAGGAGGTACGACAGATACGCAGTATTTT. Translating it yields CASSSSGLGGTTDTQYF. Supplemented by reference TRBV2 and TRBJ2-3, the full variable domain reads EPEVTQTPSHQVTQMGQEVILRCVPISNHLYFYWYRQILGQKVEFLVSFYNNEISEKSEIFDDQFSVERPDGSNFTLKIRSTKLEDSAMYFCASSSSGLGGTTDTQYFGPGTRLTVL.